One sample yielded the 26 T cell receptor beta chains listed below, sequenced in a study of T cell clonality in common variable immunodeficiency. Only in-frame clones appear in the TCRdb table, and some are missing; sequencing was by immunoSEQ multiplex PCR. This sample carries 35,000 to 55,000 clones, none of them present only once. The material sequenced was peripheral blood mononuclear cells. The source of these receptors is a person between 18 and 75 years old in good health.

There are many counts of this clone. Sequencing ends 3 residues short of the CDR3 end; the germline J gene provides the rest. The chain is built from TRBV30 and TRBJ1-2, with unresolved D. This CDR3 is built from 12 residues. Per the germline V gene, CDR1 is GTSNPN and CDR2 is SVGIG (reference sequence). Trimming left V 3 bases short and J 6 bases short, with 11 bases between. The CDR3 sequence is CAWSPDGDGYTF. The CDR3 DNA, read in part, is TGTGCCTGGAGCCCGGACGGGGATGGC.

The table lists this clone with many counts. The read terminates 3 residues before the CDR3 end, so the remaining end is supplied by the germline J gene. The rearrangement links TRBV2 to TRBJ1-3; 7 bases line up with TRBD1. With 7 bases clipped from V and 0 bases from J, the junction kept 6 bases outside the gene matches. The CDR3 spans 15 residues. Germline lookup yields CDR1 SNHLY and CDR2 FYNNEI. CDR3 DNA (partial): TGTGCCAGCACCAGGGACAGCCTCTCTGGAAACACC. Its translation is CASTRDSLSGNT. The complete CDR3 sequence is CASTRDSLSGNTIYF.

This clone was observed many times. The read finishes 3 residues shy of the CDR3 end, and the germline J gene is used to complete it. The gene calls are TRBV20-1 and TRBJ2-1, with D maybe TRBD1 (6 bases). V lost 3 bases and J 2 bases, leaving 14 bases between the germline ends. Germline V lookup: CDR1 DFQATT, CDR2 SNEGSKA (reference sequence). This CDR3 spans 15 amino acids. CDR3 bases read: TGCAGTGCTAGGTCCCAGGGGCCGACCTACAATGAG. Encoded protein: CSARSQGPTYNE. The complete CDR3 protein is CSARSQGPTYNEQFF.

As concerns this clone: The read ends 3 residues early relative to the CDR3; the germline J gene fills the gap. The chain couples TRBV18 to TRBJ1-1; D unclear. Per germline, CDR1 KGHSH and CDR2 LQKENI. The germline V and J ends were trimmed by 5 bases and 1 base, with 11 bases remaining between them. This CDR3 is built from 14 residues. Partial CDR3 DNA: TGTGCCAGCTCATCTAGGACTGAGAACACTGAA. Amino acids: CASSSRTENTE. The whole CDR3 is CASSSRTENTEAFF.

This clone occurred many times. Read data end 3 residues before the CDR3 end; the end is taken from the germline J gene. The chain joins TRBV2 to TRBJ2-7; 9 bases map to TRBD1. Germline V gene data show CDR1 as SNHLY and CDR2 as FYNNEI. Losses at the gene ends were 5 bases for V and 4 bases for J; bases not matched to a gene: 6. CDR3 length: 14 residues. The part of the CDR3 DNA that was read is TGTGCCAGCAGTACCGGGACAGGGTTTTACGAG. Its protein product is CASSTGTGFYE. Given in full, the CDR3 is CASSTGTGFYEQYF.

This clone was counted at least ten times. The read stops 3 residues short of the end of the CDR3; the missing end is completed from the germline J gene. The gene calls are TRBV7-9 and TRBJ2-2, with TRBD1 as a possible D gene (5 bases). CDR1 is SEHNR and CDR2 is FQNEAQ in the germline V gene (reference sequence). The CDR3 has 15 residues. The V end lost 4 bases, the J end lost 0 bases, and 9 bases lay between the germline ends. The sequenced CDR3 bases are TGTGCCAGCAGCTACCAGGACACGAACACCGGGGAG. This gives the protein CASSYQDTNTGE. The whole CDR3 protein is CASSYQDTNTGELFF.

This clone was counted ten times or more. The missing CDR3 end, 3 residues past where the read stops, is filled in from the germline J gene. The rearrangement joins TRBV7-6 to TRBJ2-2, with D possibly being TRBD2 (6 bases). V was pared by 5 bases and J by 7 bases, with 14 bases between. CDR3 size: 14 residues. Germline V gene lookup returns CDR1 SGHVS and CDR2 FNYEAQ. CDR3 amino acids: CASSTGRGLGELFF. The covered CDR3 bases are TGTGCCAGCAGCACGGGACGGGGACTCGGGGAG. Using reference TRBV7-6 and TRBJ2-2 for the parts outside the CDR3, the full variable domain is GAGVSQSPRYKVTKRGQDVALRCDPISGHVSLYWYRQALGQGPEFLTYFNYEAQQDKSGLPNDRFSAERPEGSISTLTIQRTEQRDSAMYRCASSTGRGLGELFFGEGSRLTVL.

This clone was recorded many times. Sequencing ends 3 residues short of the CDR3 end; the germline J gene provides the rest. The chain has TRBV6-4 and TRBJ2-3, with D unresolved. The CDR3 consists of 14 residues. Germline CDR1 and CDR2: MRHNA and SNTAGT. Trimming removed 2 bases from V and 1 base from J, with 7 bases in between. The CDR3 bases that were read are TGTGCCAGCAGTGACGGTAGGGGCACAGATACG. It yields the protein CASSDGRGTDT. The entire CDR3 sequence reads CASSDGRGTDTQYF.

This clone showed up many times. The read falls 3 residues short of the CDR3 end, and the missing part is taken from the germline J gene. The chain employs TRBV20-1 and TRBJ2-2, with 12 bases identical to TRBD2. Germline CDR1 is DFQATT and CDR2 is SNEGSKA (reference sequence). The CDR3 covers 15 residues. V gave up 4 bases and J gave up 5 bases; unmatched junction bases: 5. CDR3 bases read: TGCAGTGCTACATCTAGCGGGAGGGCTACCGGGGAG. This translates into CSATSSGRATGE. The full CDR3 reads CSATSSGRATGELFF.

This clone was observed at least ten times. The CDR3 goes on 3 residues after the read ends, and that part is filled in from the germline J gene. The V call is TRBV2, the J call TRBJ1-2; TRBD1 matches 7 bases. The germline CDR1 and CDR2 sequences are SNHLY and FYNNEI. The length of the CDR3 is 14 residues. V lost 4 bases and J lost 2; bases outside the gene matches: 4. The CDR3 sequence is CASSGAGQNYGYTF. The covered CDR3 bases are TGTGCCAGCAGTGGTGCGGGACAGAACTATGGC.

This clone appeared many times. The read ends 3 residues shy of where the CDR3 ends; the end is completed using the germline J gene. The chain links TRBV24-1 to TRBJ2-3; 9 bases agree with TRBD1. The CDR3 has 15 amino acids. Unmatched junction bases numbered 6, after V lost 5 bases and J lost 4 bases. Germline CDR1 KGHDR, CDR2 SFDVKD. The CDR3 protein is CATSGTGASPDTQYF. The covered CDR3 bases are TGTGCCACCAGTGGGACAGGGGCCTCCCCAGATACG.

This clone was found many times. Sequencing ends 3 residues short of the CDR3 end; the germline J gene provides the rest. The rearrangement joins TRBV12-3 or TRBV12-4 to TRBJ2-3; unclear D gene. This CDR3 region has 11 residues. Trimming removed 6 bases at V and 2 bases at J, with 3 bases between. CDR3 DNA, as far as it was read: TGTGCCAGCAGCAACACAGATACG. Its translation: CASSNTDT. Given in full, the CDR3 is CASSNTDTQYF.

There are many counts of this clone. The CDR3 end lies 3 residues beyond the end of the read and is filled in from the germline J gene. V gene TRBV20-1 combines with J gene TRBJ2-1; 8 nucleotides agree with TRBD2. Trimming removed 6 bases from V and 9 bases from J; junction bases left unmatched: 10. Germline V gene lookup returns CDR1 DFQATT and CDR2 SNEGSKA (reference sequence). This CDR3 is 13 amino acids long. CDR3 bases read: TGCAGTGCCCCTCTTGGAGCGGGAGCTGAG. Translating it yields CSAPLGAGAE. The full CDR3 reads CSAPLGAGAEQFF.

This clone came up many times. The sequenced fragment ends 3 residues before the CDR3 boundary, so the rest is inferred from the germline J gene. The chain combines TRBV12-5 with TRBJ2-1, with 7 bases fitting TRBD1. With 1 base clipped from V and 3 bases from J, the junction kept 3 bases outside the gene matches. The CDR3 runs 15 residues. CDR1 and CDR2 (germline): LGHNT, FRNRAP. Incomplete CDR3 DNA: TGTGCTAGTGGTTTGGGGACAGGTAACTACAATGAG. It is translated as CASGLGTGNYNE. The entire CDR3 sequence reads CASGLGTGNYNEQFF.

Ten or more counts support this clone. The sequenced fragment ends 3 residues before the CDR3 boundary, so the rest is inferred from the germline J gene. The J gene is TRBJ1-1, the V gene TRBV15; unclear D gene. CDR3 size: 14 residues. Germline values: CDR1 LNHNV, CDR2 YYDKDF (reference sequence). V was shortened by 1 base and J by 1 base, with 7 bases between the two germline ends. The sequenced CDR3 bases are TGTGCCACCAGCAGAGGGGCGACGAACACTGAA. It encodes CATSRGATNTE. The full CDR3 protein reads CATSRGATNTEAFF. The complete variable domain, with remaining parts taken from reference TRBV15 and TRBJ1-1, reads DAMVIQNPRYQVTQFGKPVTLSCSQTLNHNVMYWYQQKSSQAPKLLFHYYDKDFNNEADTPDNFQSRRPNTSFCFLDIRSPGLGDTAMYLCATSRGATNTEAFFGQGTRLTVV.

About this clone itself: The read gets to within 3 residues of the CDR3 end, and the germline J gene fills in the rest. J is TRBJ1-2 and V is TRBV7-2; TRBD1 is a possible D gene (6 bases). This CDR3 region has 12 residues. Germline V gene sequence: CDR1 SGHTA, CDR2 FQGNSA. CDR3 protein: CASSLKGDDYTF. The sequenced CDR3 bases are TGTGCCAGCAGCTTAAAGGGGGATGAC.

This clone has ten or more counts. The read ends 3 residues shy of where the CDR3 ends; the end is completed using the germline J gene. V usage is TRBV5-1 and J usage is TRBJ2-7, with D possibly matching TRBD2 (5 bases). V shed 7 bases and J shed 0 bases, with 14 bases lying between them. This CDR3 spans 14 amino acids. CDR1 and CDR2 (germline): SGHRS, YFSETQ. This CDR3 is CASRGSGSSYEQYF. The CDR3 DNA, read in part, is TGCGCCAGCCGCGGGTCCGGAAGCTCCTACGAG.

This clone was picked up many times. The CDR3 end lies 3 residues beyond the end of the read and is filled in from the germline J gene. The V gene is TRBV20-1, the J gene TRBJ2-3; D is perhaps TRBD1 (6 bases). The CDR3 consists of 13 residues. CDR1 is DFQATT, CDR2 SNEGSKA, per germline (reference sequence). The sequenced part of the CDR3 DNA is TGCAGTGCTGGTCCACAGGGTGATCAGCCG. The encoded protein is CSAGPQGDQP. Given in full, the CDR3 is CSAGPQGDQPQYF.

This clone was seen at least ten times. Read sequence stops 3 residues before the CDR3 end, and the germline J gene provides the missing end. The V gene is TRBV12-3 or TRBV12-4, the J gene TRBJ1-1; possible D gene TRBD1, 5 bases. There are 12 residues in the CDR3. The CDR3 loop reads CASSLSRARAFF. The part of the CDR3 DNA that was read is TGTGCCAGCAGTTTATCCAGGGCACGG.

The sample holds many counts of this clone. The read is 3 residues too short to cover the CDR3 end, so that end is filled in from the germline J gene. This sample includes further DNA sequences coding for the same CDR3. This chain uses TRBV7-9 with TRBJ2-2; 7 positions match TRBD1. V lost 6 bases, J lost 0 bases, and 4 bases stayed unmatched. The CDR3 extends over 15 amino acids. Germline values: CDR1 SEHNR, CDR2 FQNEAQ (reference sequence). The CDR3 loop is CASRPGTANTGELFF. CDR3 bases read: TGTGCCAGCAGGCCCGGGACAGCGAACACCGGGGAG.

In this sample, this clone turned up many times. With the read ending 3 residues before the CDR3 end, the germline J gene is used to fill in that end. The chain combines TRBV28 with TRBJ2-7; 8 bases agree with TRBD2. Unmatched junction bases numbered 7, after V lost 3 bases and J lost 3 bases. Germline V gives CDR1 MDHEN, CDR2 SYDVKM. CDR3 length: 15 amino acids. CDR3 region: CASSFGQREIYEQYF. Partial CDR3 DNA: TGTGCCAGCAGTTTCGGCCAGCGGGAGATCTACGAG.

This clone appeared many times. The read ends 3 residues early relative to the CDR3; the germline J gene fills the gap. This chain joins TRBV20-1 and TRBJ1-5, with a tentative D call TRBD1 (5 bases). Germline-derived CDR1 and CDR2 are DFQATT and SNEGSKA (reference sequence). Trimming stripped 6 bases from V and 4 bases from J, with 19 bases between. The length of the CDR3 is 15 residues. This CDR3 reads CSAGRPPGENQPQHF. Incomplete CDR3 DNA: TGCAGTGCCGGTCGTCCCCCGGGGGAAAATCAGCCC.

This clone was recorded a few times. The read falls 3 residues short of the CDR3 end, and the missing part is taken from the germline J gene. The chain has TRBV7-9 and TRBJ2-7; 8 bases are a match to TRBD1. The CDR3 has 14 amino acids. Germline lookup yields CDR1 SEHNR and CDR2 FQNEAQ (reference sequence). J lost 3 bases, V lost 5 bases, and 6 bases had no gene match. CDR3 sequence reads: CASSPGQGFYEQYF. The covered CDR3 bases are TGTGCCAGCAGCCCTGGACAGGGTTTCTACGAG.

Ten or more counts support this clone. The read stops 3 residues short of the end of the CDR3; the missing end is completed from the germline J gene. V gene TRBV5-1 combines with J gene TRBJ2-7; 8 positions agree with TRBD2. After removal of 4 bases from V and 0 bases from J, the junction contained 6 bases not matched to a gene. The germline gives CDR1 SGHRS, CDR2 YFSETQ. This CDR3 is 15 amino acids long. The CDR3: CASSLLAGLSYEQYF. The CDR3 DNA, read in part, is TGCGCCAGCAGCCTCTTAGCGGGGCTCTCCTACGAG. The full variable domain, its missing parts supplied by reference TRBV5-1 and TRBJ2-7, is KAGVTQTPRYLIKTRGQQVTLSCSPISGHRSVSWYQQTPGQGLQFLFEYFSETQRNKGNFPGRFSGRQFSNSRSEMNVSTLELGDSALYLCASSLLAGLSYEQYFGPGTRLTVT.

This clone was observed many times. The DNA read from the CDR3 is TGTGCCAGCTCACCCAGGCCCCAAGAGACC. This sequence encodes CASSPRPQET. The entire CDR3 protein is CASSPRPQETQYF. The chain employs TRBV18 and TRBJ2-5; D gene unclear. Sequencing ends 3 residues short of the CDR3 end; the germline J gene provides the rest. Trimming shortened V by 3 bases and J by 1 base, and 6 bases separated the two germline ends. The CDR3 length is 13 residues. Germline V gene sequence: CDR1 KGHSH, CDR2 LQKENI. Complete variable domain (other parts from reference TRBV18 and TRBJ2-5): NAGVMQNPRHLVRRRGQEARLRCSPMKGHSHVYWYRQLPEEGLKFMVYLQKENIIDESGMPKERFSAEFPKEGPSILRIQQVVRGDSAAYFCASSPRPQETQYFGPGTRLLVL.

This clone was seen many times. The CDR3 reads CASSPRSGGPYEQYF. The covered CDR3 bases are TGCGCCAGCAGCCCAAGGAGCGGGGGGCCCTACGAG. This chain links TRBV5-1 with TRBJ2-7; 9 nucleotides match TRBD2. From the germline J gene comes the end of the CDR3, since the read stops 3 residues before it. In germline, CDR1 is SGHRS, CDR2 YFSETQ. The V segment lost 4 bases and the J segment 2 bases; nucleotides outside the gene matches: 7. The CDR3 has 15 residues.